The TCR beta chain under discussion was sequenced for a study of T cells in localized non-small cell lung cancer. Measured with immunoSEQ multiplex PCR; TCRdb has only the in-frame clones, and not every one. The sample includes 5,500 or so clones, about 50% of them seen just once. Germline CDR1 and CDR2: SQVTM and ANQGSEA. Trimming removed 4 bases at V and 0 bases at J, with 9 bases between. This CDR3 is 14 amino acids long. To note about this clone: Antigen specificity is unknown.

Study results and caveats: For the top 100 tumor clones, a median about 50 also appeared in adjacent lung. Uninvolved adjacent lung had higher T cell clonality than tumor and all other tissues. Only one tumor region was sequenced, so heterogeneity remains possible. Longer overall survival was seen with higher T cell density measured in blood.

Specimen: lymph node tissue, collected before any cancer treatment. The chain joins TRBV29-1 to TRBJ2-2; D is unclear. The TCR originated in a male donor at least 60 years old with stage I squamous cell lung carcinoma. The CDR3 loop is CSVVGEANTGELFF. The CDR3 nucleotides read TGCAGCGTTGTAGGAGAAGCGAACACCGGGGAGCTGTTTTTT.